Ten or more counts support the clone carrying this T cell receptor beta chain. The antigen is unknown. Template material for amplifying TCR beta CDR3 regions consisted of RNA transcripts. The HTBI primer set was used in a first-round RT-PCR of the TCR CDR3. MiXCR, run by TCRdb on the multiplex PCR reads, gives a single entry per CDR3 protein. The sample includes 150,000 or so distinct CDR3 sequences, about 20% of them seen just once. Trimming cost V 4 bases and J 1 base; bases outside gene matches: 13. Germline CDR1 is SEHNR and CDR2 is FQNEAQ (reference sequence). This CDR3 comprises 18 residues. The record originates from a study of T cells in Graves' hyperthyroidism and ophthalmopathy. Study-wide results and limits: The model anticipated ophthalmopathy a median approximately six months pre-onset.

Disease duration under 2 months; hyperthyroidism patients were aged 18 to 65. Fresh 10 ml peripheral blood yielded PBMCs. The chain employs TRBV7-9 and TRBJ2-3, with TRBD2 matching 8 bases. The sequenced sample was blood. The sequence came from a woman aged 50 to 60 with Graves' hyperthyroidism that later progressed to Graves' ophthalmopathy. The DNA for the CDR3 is TGTGCCAGCAGCTCCGGTGAAGAGCGGGAGATCCGCACAGATACGCAGTATTTT. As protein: CASSSGEEREIRTDTQYF.